The sequence of this T cell receptor (beta chain) was determined in a study of vaccination effects on CD4 cells after COVID-19. Trimming shortened V by 2 bases and J by 2 bases, and 1 base separated the two germline ends. This CDR3 has 12 amino acids. CDR1 and CDR2 from the germline V gene are KGHSH and LQKENI. Expansion with viral peptide pools was applied to antigen-specific CD4+ T cells by the ViraFEST assay prior to sequencing. Isolation of CD4+ T cells took place after about nine days of culture. Having tested negative for nucleocapsid antibodies, the vaccine recipients showed no prior SARS-CoV-2 infection. Days 3 and 7 were when half the medium was replaced with IL-2 medium. Note on this clone: Its antigen is not known.

The data were produced by immunoSEQ multiplex PCR, yet TCRdb's version contains in-frame clones alone and is incomplete. The table records approximately 44,000 clones, 70% to 85% of them present only once. This clonotype was sampled from a human donor who received a COVID-19 vaccine. Sequenced material: CD4+ T cells from PBMCs cultured with HCoV-NL63 spike peptides, taken before COVID-19 vaccination. The chain is built from TRBV18 and TRBJ1-3; D not resolved. For the CDR3, the DNA is TGTGCCAGCTCACCAGCTGGAAACACCATATATTTT. Amino acid sequence: CASSPAGNTIYF.